Shown below are 19 T cell receptor beta chains from a single sample sequenced in a study of blood T cell repertoires in COVID-19. TCRdb's table, derived via immunoSEQ multiplex PCR, lists solely in-frame clones and lacks some. The sample comprises a few hundred thousand clones, approximately 90% of which are singletons, and 0.75% to 1% rests with the top ten. What was sequenced was peripheral blood. These receptors originate from a woman aged 40 to 50 who had recovered from COVID-19.

This chain joins TRBV6-5 and TRBJ2-1; 9 bases fit TRBD1. V dropped 6 bases and J dropped 2; count of bases not matched to a gene: 5. Germline V gene lookup returns CDR1 MNHEY and CDR2 SVGAGI. The CDR3 runs 15 residues. This chain's CDR3 is CASSPRTGAYNEQFF. CDR3 DNA sequence: TGTGCCAGCAGCCCCCGGACAGGGGCCTACAATGAGCAGTTCTTC.

The gene calls are TRBV7-3 and TRBJ2-3; 10 bases match TRBD2. This CDR3 has 17 amino acids. From germline, CDR1 is SGHTA and CDR2 FQGTGA. Losses at the gene ends were 5 bases for V and 2 bases for J; bases not matched to a gene: 10. The chain's CDR3 is CASSPWASGGYTDTQYF. In DNA, the CDR3 is TGTGCCAGCAGCCCCTGGGCTAGCGGGGGTTACACAGATACGCAGTATTTT.

The V and J genes are TRBV6-5 and TRBJ2-1; D perhaps matches TRBD2 (6 bases). The CDR3 spans 15 residues. The V end was cut by 5 bases, the J end by 0 bases, with 11 bases between. CDR1 and CDR2 from the germline V gene are MNHEY and SVGAGI. The CDR3 reads CASSPDYLSYNEQFF. As DNA, the CDR3 is TGTGCCAGCAGTCCGGACTACCTCTCCTACAATGAGCAGTTCTTC.

The chain has TRBV7-9 and TRBJ1-2; D is perhaps TRBD1 (5 bases). The CDR3 is 15 residues long. Looked up from germline, CDR1 is SEHNR and CDR2 is FQNEAQ (reference sequence). Trimming shortened V by 5 bases and J by 3 bases, and 16 bases separated the two germline ends. In nucleotides, the CDR3 is TGTGCCAGCAGCCCAAGGGGAGGGTCTTACTATGGCTACACCTTC. Translation gives CASSPRGGSYYGYTF.

The chain recombines TRBV5-4 with TRBJ2-1, with D maybe TRBD2 (5 bases). The germline V gene encodes CDR1 SGHNT and CDR2 YYREEE (reference sequence). The V and J ends lost 1 base and 5 bases respectively, with 13 bases between them. The CDR3 covers 15 residues. Written as DNA, the CDR3 is TGTGCCAGCAGCTTGCGGGGTGTGCGGGACAATGAGCAGTTCTTC. This translates into CASSLRGVRDNEQFF.

The V call is TRBV4-2, the J call TRBJ2-2; perhaps TRBD2 as D (6 bases). V was trimmed by 0 bases and J by 5 bases, leaving 16 bases between them. Germline V gene sequence: CDR1 LGHNA, CDR2 YNFKEQ. There are 17 residues in the CDR3. CDR3 amino acids: CASSQDLREWGTGELFF. The DNA for the CDR3 is TGTGCCAGCAGCCAAGATTTACGGGAGTGGGGGACCGGGGAGCTGTTTTTT.

The chain is built from TRBV7-8 and TRBJ1-1; possible D gene TRBD1, 5 bases. CDR3 size: 13 residues. Germline V gene lookup returns CDR1 SGHVS and CDR2 FQNEAQ. V lost 3 bases, J lost 4 bases, and 9 bases lay in between. The chain's CDR3 is CASSLGEGTEAFF. The DNA of the CDR3 is TGTGCCAGCAGCTTGGGGGAGGGCACTGAAGCTTTCTTT.

This chain uses TRBV27 with TRBJ1-2; maybe TRBD1 (5 bases). The length of the CDR3 is 14 residues. Deletions cut 7 bases from V and 4 bases from J, with 16 bases between. The germline V gene has CDR1 MNHEY and CDR2 SMNVEV (reference sequence). The CDR3 reads CASTRRGGSYGYTF. Written as DNA, the CDR3 is TGTGCCAGCACCCGGCGGGGGGGGAGCTATGGCTACACCTTC.

The chain joins TRBV19 to TRBJ1-5, with no clear D. Germline lookup yields CDR1 LNHDA and CDR2 SQIVND (reference sequence). CDR3 size: 13 residues. Trimming took off 4 bases at V and 1 base at J, with 5 bases between the two ends. CDR3 residues: CASSTGSNQPQHF. The CDR3 DNA is TGTGCCAGTAGTACGGGAAGCAATCAGCCCCAGCATTTT.

The chain joins TRBV6-1 to TRBJ2-1; D uncertain. The ends were cut back, 3 bases at V and 8 bases at J, with 14 bases in the middle. The length of the CDR3 is 14 residues. Germline values: CDR1 MNHNS, CDR2 SASEGT. The CDR3 DNA is TGTGCCAGCAGTGATGTGGCCATTATCGATGAGCAGTTCTTC. Its protein is CASSDVAIIDEQFF.

The chain has TRBV5-1 and TRBJ2-3, with D maybe TRBD1 (7 bases). CDR3 length equals 17 residues. Germline V gene lookup returns CDR1 SGHRS and CDR2 YFSETQ. Trimming took off 1 base at V and 0 bases at J, with 15 bases between the two ends. The CDR3 DNA sequence: TGCGCCAGCAGCTTGTGGGGGGACAGATCTAGCACAGATACGCAGTATTTT. This translates into CASSLWGDRSSTDTQYF.

The J gene is TRBJ2-7, the V gene TRBV4-3; 11 nucleotides match TRBD1. J was trimmed by 0 bases and V by 3 bases; bases with no gene match: 1. In germline, CDR1 is LGHNA, CDR2 YSLEER. The CDR3 consists of 15 residues. The CDR3 loop is CASSHGTGGSYEQYF. The CDR3, as DNA: TGCGCCAGCAGCCATGGGACAGGGGGCTCCTACGAGCAGTACTTC.

The rearrangement uses TRBV2 and TRBJ2-1, with a tentative D call TRBD1 (6 bases). V dropped 7 bases and J dropped 4 bases, with 11 bases sitting between them. The V gene's germline CDR1 is SNHLY and CDR2 FYNNEI. CDR3 size: 13 residues. The CDR3 nucleotides are TGTGCCAGCAAGCCGAGGGGGTACAATGAGCAGTTCTTC. Its translation: CASKPRGYNEQFF.

The chain joins TRBV10-1 to TRBJ1-2, with no clear D. Germline CDR1 reads WNHNN; CDR2 reads SYGVQD (reference sequence). The CDR3 extends over 13 amino acids. V was pared by 5 bases and J by 4 bases, with 11 bases between. CDR3 nucleotides: TGCGCCAGCAGTCGGCAGCGGGGCTATGGCTACACCTTC. Protein product: CASSRQRGYGYTF.

This sequence joins TRBV5-1 and TRBJ2-1; 9 bases match TRBD2. Germline V gene data show CDR1 as SGHRS and CDR2 as YFSETQ. This CDR3 has 14 residues. After removal of 0 bases from V and 10 bases from J, the junction contained 5 bases not matched to a gene. This CDR3 reads CASSLVELAGEQFF. CDR3 nucleotides: TGCGCCAGCAGCTTGGTTGAGCTAGCGGGGGAGCAGTTCTTC.

This chain uses TRBV27 with TRBJ2-1, with a tentative D call TRBD2 (6 bases). CDR3 length: 11 residues. V lost 8 bases, J lost 7 bases, and 9 bases lay in between. Germline V gene sequence: CDR1 MNHEY, CDR2 SMNVEV (reference sequence). The CDR3 DNA follows: TGTGCCAGCCGACTAGGTAATGAGCAGTTCTTC. This gives the protein CASRLGNEQFF.

The V call is TRBV3-1 (or the pseudogene TRBV3-2), the J call TRBJ2-7, with 7 bases aligning to TRBD2. The CDR3 runs 15 residues. The V gene end was trimmed by 0 bases and the J gene end by 7 bases; junction bases not matched to a gene: 9. The V gene's germline CDR1 is LGHDT and CDR2 YNNKEL (reference sequence). CDR3 sequence: CASSQEAIAGAEQYF. DNA of the CDR3: TGTGCCAGCAGCCAAGAGGCCATAGCGGGCGCGGAGCAGTACTTC.

The J gene is TRBJ2-4, the V gene TRBV7-2, with 7 bases matching TRBD1. The junction had 3 bases not matched to a gene; V was cut back by 5 bases and J by 5 bases. There are 13 residues in the CDR3. Germline values: CDR1 SGHTA, CDR2 FQGNSA. CDR3 in DNA: TGTGCCAGCAGCCCGGGACAGCAAAACATTCAGTACTTC. This sequence encodes CASSPGQQNIQYF.

This CDR3 is CASSPPPPGNQPQHF. The CDR3 DNA follows: TGTGCCAGCAGCCCGCCCCCTCCAGGGAATCAGCCCCAGCATTTT. The rearrangement joins TRBV3-1 (or the pseudogene TRBV3-2) to TRBJ1-5; D possibly corresponds to TRBD1 (5 bases). The CDR3 has 15 residues. Between the trimmed V and J ends, which lost 4 bases and 4 bases, there was a span of 14 bases. In germline, CDR1 is LGHDT, CDR2 YNNKEL (reference sequence).